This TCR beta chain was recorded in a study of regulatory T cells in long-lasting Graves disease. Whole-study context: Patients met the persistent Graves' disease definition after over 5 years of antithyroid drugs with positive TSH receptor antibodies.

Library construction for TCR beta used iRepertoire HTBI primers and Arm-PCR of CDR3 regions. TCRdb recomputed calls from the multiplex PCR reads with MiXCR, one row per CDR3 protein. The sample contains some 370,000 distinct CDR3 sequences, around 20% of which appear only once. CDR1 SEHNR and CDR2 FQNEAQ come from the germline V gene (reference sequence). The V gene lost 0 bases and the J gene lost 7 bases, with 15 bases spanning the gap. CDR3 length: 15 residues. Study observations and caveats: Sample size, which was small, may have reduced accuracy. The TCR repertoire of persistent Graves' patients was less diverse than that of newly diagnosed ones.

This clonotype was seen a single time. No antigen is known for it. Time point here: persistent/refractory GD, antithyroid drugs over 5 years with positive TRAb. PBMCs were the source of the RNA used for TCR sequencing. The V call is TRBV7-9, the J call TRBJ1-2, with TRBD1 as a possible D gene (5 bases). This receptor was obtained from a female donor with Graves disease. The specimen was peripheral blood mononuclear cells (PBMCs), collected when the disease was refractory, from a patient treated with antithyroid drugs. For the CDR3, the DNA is TGTGCCAGCAGCTTAGCGCTCTTGGAGCAGGGTGGCTACACCTTC. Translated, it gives CASSLALLEQGGYTF.